The source of this T cell receptor beta chain is a study of CD8 T cells in Susac syndrome. Overall study findings and caveats: In its TCR sequencing and HLA analysis, the study acknowledged that the number of individuals was relatively small.

Concerning this clonotype itself: Its antigen is not identified.

Stable or active relapsing-remitting multiple sclerosis, untreated and meeting revised McDonald criteria, defined the controls. The CD8+ and CD4+ T cells were isolated magnetically using a negative isolation approach, whereas the TEMRA cells were enriched by FACS. There are 11 residues in the CDR3. In germline, CDR1 is SGHVS, CDR2 FQNEAQ. V dropped 7 bases and J dropped 5 bases, with 5 bases sitting between them. RNA in amounts of about 0.5 to 1 ug was reverse transcribed with random hexamers. Each CDR3 protein gets one entry after TCRdb re-called the immunoSEQ multiplex PCR reads with MiXCR. The table lists 70,000 or so distinct CDR3 sequences, about 94% of them singletons.

The source is a human donor with multiple sclerosis. This chain links TRBV7-8 with TRBJ2-2; D not resolved. Sample: CD8+ T cells from PBMCs. The DNA for the CDR3 is TGTGCCAGCACCCGTACCGGGGAGCTGTTTTTT. Translation gives CASTRTGELFF. The full variable domain, with the rest looked up from reference TRBV7-8 and TRBJ2-2, is GAGVSQSPRYKVAKRGQDVALRCDPISGHVSLFWYQQALGQGPEFLTYFQNEAQLDKSGLPSDRFFAERPEGSVSTLKIQRTQQEDSAVYLCASTRTGELFFGEGSRLTVL.